A single T cell receptor (beta chain) is shown here with its context. Libraries were prepared by immunoSEQ multiplex PCR; TCRdb keeps only in-frame clonotypes and omits some of them. The sample lists hundreds of thousands of clones, 70% to 90% occurring once. V was pared by 5 bases and J by 5 bases, with 6 bases of the junction left unmatched. The CDR3 spans 14 residues. Germline CDR1 reads SGHAT; CDR2 reads FQNNGV. This entry belongs to a study of blood T cell repertoires in COVID-19. The sample comprised PBMCs or T cells enriched from blood (not recorded which). J is TRBJ1-1 and V is TRBV11-2, with 9 bases that match TRBD1. The TCR originated in a woman in her forties or fifties who had recovered from COVID-19. As DNA, the CDR3 is TGTGCCAGCAGCCTGGACAGGGGCACTACTGAAGCTTTCTTT. This encodes CASSLDRGTTEAFF.